This passage covers 24 T cell receptor beta chains from one sample sequenced in a study of Graves' ophthalmopathy and Graves' hyperthyroidism. For repertoire sequencing, the TCR beta CDR3 regions were amplified from RNA transcripts. The workflow started with a first-round RT-PCR run with HTBI primers and then moved on to a second-round multiplex PCR. TCRdb processed the multiplex PCR reads anew with MiXCR; each CDR3 protein has one entry. The sample includes around 670,000 distinct CDR3 sequences, roughly 40% of them seen just once. The sequencing input was peripheral blood. Every receptor here comes from an adult man with Graves' ophthalmopathy.

The chain uses TRBV10-3 and TRBJ1-3, with TRBD1 as a possible D gene (5 bases). CDR1 ENHRY and CDR2 SYGVKD come from the germline V gene. The CDR3 extends over 15 amino acids. V gave up 0 bases and J gave up 3 bases, with 9 bases separating them. The DNA for the CDR3 is TGTGCCATCAGTGAGTCTGGGGCTTATGGAAACACCATATATTTT. Amino acids: CAISESGAYGNTIYF.

A few counts support this clonotype. V and J are TRBV7-9 and TRBJ2-7; TRBD1 aligns across 11 bases. The junction had 8 bases not matched to a gene; V was cut back by 5 bases and J by 5 bases. Per the germline V gene, CDR1 is SEHNR and CDR2 is FQNEAQ (reference sequence). The CDR3 spans 15 residues. The CDR3 sequence: CASSPRTGGADEQYF. The CDR3 nucleotides are TGTGCCAGCAGCCCCCGGACAGGGGGCGCGGACGAGCAGTACTTC.

The chain has TRBV20-1 and TRBJ1-2; 11 positions match TRBD1. Germline assignment: CDR1 DFQATT and CDR2 SNEGSKA (reference sequence). Unmatched junction bases numbered 6, after V lost 5 bases and J lost 4 bases. This CDR3 spans 14 amino acids. The CDR3 region is CSAQDRGPGYGYTF. CDR3 sequence (DNA): TGCAGTGCTCAGGACAGGGGGCCAGGCTATGGCTACACCTTC.

This clonotype was detected a few times. The chain employs TRBV7-3 and TRBJ2-5; D is perhaps TRBD2 (6 bases). Germline lookup yields CDR1 SGHTA and CDR2 FQGTGA. Trimming cost V 3 bases and J 11 bases, with 19 bases left between them. CDR3 length: 14 amino acids. CDR3 sequence (DNA): TGTGCCAGCAGCTTTGCGGGACGGGAGCAATTGCAGTACTTC. Translated, it gives CASSFAGREQLQYF.

This clonotype was seen at least ten times. The chain is built from TRBV2 and TRBJ1-1; no clear D gene. The CDR3 sequence is 11 residues long. The germline V gene has CDR1 SNHLY and CDR2 FYNNEI. V lost 7 bases, J lost 1 base, and 4 bases lay in between. The CDR3 here is CASKTNTEAFF. CDR3 nucleotides: TGTGCCAGCAAGACGAACACTGAAGCTTTCTTT.

V and J are TRBV7-9 and TRBJ2-5; a possible D gene is TRBD2 (5 bases). The V end was cut by 5 bases, the J end by 5 bases, with 18 bases between. This CDR3 contains 15 residues. The germline gives CDR1 SEHNR, CDR2 FQNEAQ (reference sequence). CDR3 bases: TGTGCCAGCAGCCCCCGACGGGGTTCCAGGGAGACCCAGTACTTC. Amino acids: CASSPRRGSRETQYF.

This clonotype has ten or more counts. The chain joins TRBV9 to TRBJ1-2; 9 positions agree with TRBD1. The CDR3 runs to 12 residues. The trim removed 3 bases at V and 8 bases at J, leaving 2 bases unmatched. Germline CDR1 and CDR2: SGDLS and YYNGEE. The CDR3 bases are TGTGCCAGCAGCGGGGACAGGGAAGGCTACACCTTC. Its translation: CASSGDREGYTF.

V usage is TRBV29-1 and J usage is TRBJ1-1, with D possibly being TRBD1 (5 bases). V was cut by 4 bases and J by 2 bases, with 17 bases left in between. Germline CDR1 and CDR2: SQVTM and ANQGSEA. The CDR3 runs to 15 residues. CDR3 nucleotide sequence: TGCAGCGTTGGGGACTCCCAGACTGGAAACACTGAAGCTTTCTTT. It encodes CSVGDSQTGNTEAFF.

Only a few counts were recorded for this clonotype. One end of the junction does not line up with germline, which may come from a read error. The chain joins TRBV7-2 to TRBJ1-3; possible D gene TRBD1, 6 bases. Germline V gene lookup returns CDR1 SGHTA and CDR2 FQGNSA. This CDR3 is 16 amino acids long. The CDR3 is CASSVTVGTTGSTIYF. In nucleotides, the CDR3 is TGTGCCAGCAGCGTCACCGTCGGGACAACTGGAAGCACCATATATTTT.

The chain links TRBV29-1 to TRBJ2-1; D unclear. The CDR3 runs to 11 residues. V lost 4 bases, J lost 3 bases, and 4 bases lay in between. The V gene's germline CDR1 is SQVTM and CDR2 ANQGSEA. The CDR3 sequence is CSVGGYNEQFF. In DNA, the CDR3 is TGCAGCGTTGGTGGCTACAATGAGCAGTTCTTC.

This clonotype was seen more than once but under ten times. The V gene is TRBV7-9, the J gene TRBJ1-2, with TRBD1 matching 9 bases. The ends lost 6 bases at V and 7 bases at J; junction bases unmatched: 15. CDR1 and CDR2 from the germline V gene are SEHNR and FQNEAQ (reference sequence). The CDR3 has 16 residues. Written as DNA, the CDR3 is TGTGCCAGCAGTTACTCCTCGGGACAGGGAAGGCGTGGCTACACCTTC. It codes for CASSYSSGQGRRGYTF.

As DNA, the CDR3 is TGTGCCACCGGAGGGACTACCCAGGAGACCCAGTACTTC. As protein: CATGGTTQETQYF. This chain joins TRBV10-3 and TRBJ2-5; 7 bases are shared with TRBD2. CDR3 size: 13 residues. Germline CDR1 reads ENHRY; CDR2 reads SYGVKD. With 10 bases clipped from V and 5 bases from J, the junction kept 10 bases outside the gene matches.

The count of this clonotype is one. A read error is possible here, since a much larger clone lies one base away. The chain is built from TRBV19 and TRBJ2-5; D not certain. Germline V gives CDR1 LNHDA, CDR2 SQIVND (reference sequence). The length of the CDR3 is 13 residues. CDR3 sequence (DNA): TGTGCCGGTAGTATTACGCCACAAGAGACCCAGTACTTC. This codes for CAGSITPQETQYF.

The J gene is TRBJ1-2, the V gene TRBV15; no definite D call. This CDR3 is 14 amino acids long. V was trimmed by 3 bases and J by 7 bases, leaving 15 bases between them. Per the germline V gene, CDR1 is LNHNV and CDR2 is YYDKDF (reference sequence). This chain's CDR3 is CATSSLRSLIGYTF. The DNA for the CDR3 is TGTGCCACCAGCAGTTTGCGCAGCCTTATTGGCTACACCTTC.

In the case of this clonotype: The junction shows a germline mismatch at one end, possibly a read error. V usage is TRBV20-1 and J usage is TRBJ1-2, with D perhaps TRBD1 (5 bases). The V gene's germline CDR1 is DFQATT and CDR2 SNEGSKA (reference sequence). This CDR3 comprises 14 residues. CDR3 sequence reads: CSAPSRERDYSYTF. The CDR3 nucleotides are TGCAGTGCTCCATCGCGGGAGCGGGACTATAGCTACACCTTC.

This clonotype came up many times. The chain links TRBV24-1 to TRBJ2-6, with unresolved D. Germline-derived CDR1 and CDR2 are KGHDR and SFDVKD. CDR3 length: 14 residues. Trimming pared 4 bases from V and 0 bases from J, leaving 3 bases between. This chain's CDR3 is CATSDLSGANVLTF. The CDR3, as DNA: TGTGCCACCAGTGACCTCTCTGGGGCCAACGTCCTGACTTTC.

In its sample, this clonotype was seen once. The V and J genes are TRBV10-3 and TRBJ1-3; TRBD1 aligns across 7 bases. CDR1 and CDR2 from the germline V gene are ENHRY and SYGVKD. V trimming: 4 bases; J trimming: 2 bases; junction bases outside the gene matches: 5. The CDR3 runs to 15 residues. In DNA form, the CDR3 reads TGTGCCATCAGTGGGGGTCAGGGGGCTGGAAACACCATATATTTT. Translation gives CAISGGQGAGNTIYF.

The sample holds a few counts of this clonotype. The chain links TRBV19 to TRBJ2-2; D remains unclear. Trimming shortened V by 3 bases and J by 6 bases, and 8 bases separated the two germline ends. The CDR3 is 13 residues long. Germline CDR1 reads LNHDA; CDR2 reads SQIVND (reference sequence). Here the CDR3 reads CASSMGPAGELFF. DNA of the CDR3: TGTGCCAGTAGTATGGGTCCGGCCGGGGAGCTGTTTTTT.

This clonotype was seen more than once but under ten times. The chain is built from TRBV5-8 and TRBJ2-5; 8 nucleotides align to TRBD1. Per the germline V gene, CDR1 is SGHTS and CDR2 is YDEGEE. The ends lost 4 bases at V and 1 base at J; junction bases unmatched: 12. The CDR3 is made up of 17 amino acids. CDR3 sequence: CASSKEVRQGFQETQYF. The CDR3 DNA reads TGTGCCAGCAGCAAAGAAGTCAGACAGGGGTTCCAAGAGACCCAGTACTTC. Looking up the rest from reference TRBV5-8 and TRBJ2-5 gives the full variable domain: EAGVTQSPTHLIKTRGQQATLRCSPISGHTSVYWYQQALGLGLQFLLWYDEGEERNRGNFPPRFSGRQFPNYSSELNVNALELEDSALYLCASSKEVRQGFQETQYFGPGTRLLVL.

This clonotype was observed at least ten times. The rearrangement links TRBV5-1 to TRBJ1-1, with D tentatively TRBD1 (5 bases). Germline CDR1 is SGHRS and CDR2 is YFSETQ. V was trimmed by 4 bases and J by 3 bases, leaving 16 bases between them. There are 15 residues in the CDR3. This CDR3 is CASSVRPMGDTEAFF. The CDR3 nucleotides read TGCGCCAGCAGCGTCCGTCCTATGGGGGACACTGAAGCTTTCTTT.

This clonotype was recorded many times. The genes are TRBV2 and TRBJ1-1; no reliable D call. V was cut by 2 bases and J by 0 bases, with 7 bases left in between. CDR1 and CDR2 (germline): SNHLY, FYNNEI. The CDR3 has 14 residues. The CDR3 loop reads CASSEWAVNTEAFF. The CDR3 nucleotides read TGTGCCAGCAGTGAATGGGCGGTGAACACTGAAGCTTTCTTT.

This clonotype has only a few counts. This chain uses TRBV29-1 with TRBJ1-1; TRBD1 matches 7 bases. In germline, CDR1 is SQVTM, CDR2 ANQGSEA. The CDR3 spans 13 residues. V was pared by 7 bases and J by 4 bases, with 9 bases of the junction left unmatched. For the CDR3, the DNA is TGCAGCGCCCTGACAGGGAGTGTCACTGAAGCTTTCTTT. Protein product: CSALTGSVTEAFF.

This clonotype was detected only a few times. The V gene is TRBV25-1, the J gene TRBJ2-5, with D tentatively TRBD1 or TRBD2 (5 bases each). The CDR3 has 15 residues. Germline lookup yields CDR1 MGHDK and CDR2 SYGVNS. The ends were cut back, 2 bases at V and 4 bases at J, with 14 bases in the middle. This CDR3 is CASSEPGAGRETQYF. Written as DNA, the CDR3 is TGTGCCAGCAGTGAACCCGGGGCAGGACGAGAGACCCAGTACTTC.

This clonotype was seen only a few times. V is TRBV7-7 and J is TRBJ2-2; no firm D call. The germline V gene has CDR1 SSHAT and CDR2 FNYEAQ (reference sequence). Trimming removed 3 bases from V and 4 bases from J, with 9 bases in between. This CDR3 comprises 14 residues. The CDR3 region is CASSFNPSTGELFF. The CDR3 DNA follows: TGTGCCAGCAGCTTCAACCCTTCCACCGGGGAGCTGTTTTTT.